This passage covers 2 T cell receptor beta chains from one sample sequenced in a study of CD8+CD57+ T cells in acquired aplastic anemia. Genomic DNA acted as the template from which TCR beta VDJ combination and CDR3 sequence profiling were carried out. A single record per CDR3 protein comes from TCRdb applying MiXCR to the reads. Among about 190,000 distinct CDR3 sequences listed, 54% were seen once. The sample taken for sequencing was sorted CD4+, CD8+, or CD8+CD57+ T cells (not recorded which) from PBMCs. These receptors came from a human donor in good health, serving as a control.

The CDR3 DNA reads as TGTGCCAGTAGTTACCAGCGGGGGAACTACGAGCAGTACTTC. Encoded protein: CASSYQRGNYEQYF. The V call is TRBV19, the J call TRBJ2-7; 8 nucleotides align to TRBD2. Looked up from germline, CDR1 is LNHDA and CDR2 is SQIVND (reference sequence). The CDR3 totals 14 residues. J was trimmed by 3 bases and V by 5 bases; bases with no gene match: 6.

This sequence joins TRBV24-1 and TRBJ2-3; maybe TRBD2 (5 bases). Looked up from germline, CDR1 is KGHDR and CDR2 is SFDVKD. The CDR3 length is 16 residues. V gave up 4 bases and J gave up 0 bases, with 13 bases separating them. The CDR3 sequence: CATSDPGRGSTDTQYF. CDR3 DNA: TGTGCCACCAGTGACCCAGGACGGGGAAGCACAGATACGCAGTATTTT.